This TCR beta chain was retrieved from a study of beta chain features in type 1 diabetes. Study-wide findings and caveats: The cDNA sequencing approach could over-represent high-TCR-expressing cells.

The CDR3 loop spans 11 amino acids. V was shortened by 7 bases and J by 6 bases, with 10 bases between the two germline ends. The germline V gene encodes CDR1 MNHEY and CDR2 SVGAGI. As for this clone: Its antigen remains unidentified.

Expressed TCRB transcripts got sequenced, as all isolated RNA was reverse transcribed. Assay used: immunoSEQ multiplex PCR; TCRdb lists only in-frame clones, some missing. The profile shows 860,000 or so clones, roughly a sixth of them singletons. This chain uses TRBV6-5 with TRBJ2-7, with TRBD1 as a possible D gene (5 bases). The specimen sequenced was naive CD4+ T cells from blood. The receptor comes from a woman under 30 in good health. For the CDR3, the DNA is TGTGCCAGCACTCAGGGCGTCGAGCAGTACTTC. As protein: CASTQGVEQYF.